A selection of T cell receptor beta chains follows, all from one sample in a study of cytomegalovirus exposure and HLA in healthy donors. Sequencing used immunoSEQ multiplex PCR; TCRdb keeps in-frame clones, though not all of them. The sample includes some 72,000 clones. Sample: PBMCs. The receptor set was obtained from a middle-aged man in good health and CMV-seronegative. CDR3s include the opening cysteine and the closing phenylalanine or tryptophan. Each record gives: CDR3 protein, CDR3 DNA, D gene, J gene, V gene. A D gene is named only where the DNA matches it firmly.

CDR3aa: CASPPPGQYEQYF
CDR3nt: TGTGCCAGCCCCCCCCCAGGACAGTACGAGCAGTACTTC
d_gene: NA
j_gene: TRBJ2-7
v_gene: TRBV6-1

CDR3aa: CASSELGQISGANVLTF
CDR3nt: TGTGCCAGCAGTGAACTGGGACAGATCTCTGGGGCCAACGTCCTGACTTTC
d_gene: TRBD1
j_gene: TRBJ2-6
v_gene: TRBV2

CDR3aa: CASSPLGDTQYF
CDR3nt: TGTGCCAGCAGCCCCCTCGGGGATACGCAGTATTTT
d_gene: NA
j_gene: TRBJ2-3
v_gene: TRBV11-2

CDR3aa: CASFFRGSTGELFF
CDR3nt: TGTGCCAGCTTCTTTCGGGGGAGCACCGGGGAGCTGTTTTTT
d_gene: NA
j_gene: TRBJ2-2
v_gene: TRBV5-4

CDR3aa: CASSTTSGTNYGYTF
CDR3nt: TGTGCCAGTAGTACCACCTCCGGGACAAACTATGGCTACACCTTC
d_gene: NA
j_gene: TRBJ1-2
v_gene: TRBV19

CDR3aa: CASSQGLTLTNEKLFF
CDR3nt: TGTGCCAGCAGCCAAGGGTTAACTCTCACTAATGAAAAACTGTTTTTT
d_gene: NA
j_gene: TRBJ1-4
v_gene: TRBV14

CDR3aa: CASSPSTGGATGTDTQYF
CDR3nt: TGTGCCAGCAGTCCCTCGACAGGGGGCGCGACCGGAACAGATACGCAGTATTTT
d_gene: TRBD1
j_gene: TRBJ2-3
v_gene: TRBV27

CDR3aa: CASSYGQGYGNTIYF
CDR3nt: TGTGCCAGCAGTTACGGGCAGGGGTACGGAAACACCATATATTTT
d_gene: NA
j_gene: TRBJ1-3
v_gene: TRBV6-5

CDR3aa: CASSSNAVNTEAFF
CDR3nt: TGCGCCAGCAGCTCGAACGCAGTGAACACTGAAGCTTTCTTT
d_gene: NA
j_gene: TRBJ1-1
v_gene: TRBV5-1

CDR3aa: CASSLDVGAGELFF
CDR3nt: TGTGCCAGCAGCTTGGACGTCGGGGCCGGGGAGCTGTTTTTT
d_gene: NA
j_gene: TRBJ2-2
v_gene: TRBV5-5

CDR3aa: CASNFATSGRADTQYF
CDR3nt: TGTGCCAGCAACTTCGCGACTAGCGGGAGGGCAGATACGCAGTATTTT
d_gene: TRBD2
j_gene: TRBJ2-3
v_gene: TRBV5-6

CDR3aa: CASSLPGRTKETQYF
CDR3nt: TGTGCCAGCAGCTTACCCGGCCGGACTAAAGAGACCCAGTACTTC
d_gene: NA
j_gene: TRBJ2-5
v_gene: TRBV11-1

CDR3aa: CASSSGGTGWSGEKLFF
CDR3nt: TGTGCCAGCAGCTCAGGCGGAACAGGGTGGAGTGGTGAAAAACTGTTTTTT
d_gene: NA
j_gene: TRBJ1-4
v_gene: TRBV7-9

CDR3aa: CASSLARGLGGNTIYF
CDR3nt: TGTGCCAGCAGCTTAGCAAGGGGGTTAGGAGGAAACACCATATATTTT
d_gene: NA
j_gene: TRBJ1-3
v_gene: TRBV7-2

CDR3aa: CATSRGVAGGGYEQYF
CDR3nt: TGTGCCACCAGCAGAGGCGTGGCGGGAGGGGGCTACGAGCAGTACTTC
d_gene: TRBD2
j_gene: TRBJ2-7
v_gene: TRBV15

CDR3aa: CASSRTAIGPAGELFF
CDR3nt: TGTGCCAGCTCACGGACAGCAATAGGACCTGCCGGGGAGCTGTTTTTT
d_gene: NA
j_gene: TRBJ2-2
v_gene: TRBV18

CDR3aa: CASSLDRGEQYF
CDR3nt: TGCGCCAGCAGCCTCGACAGGGGCGAGCAGTACTTC
d_gene: TRBD1
j_gene: TRBJ2-7
v_gene: TRBV10-1

CDR3aa: CASRREKFEQYF
CDR3nt: TGTGCCAGCAGGCGGGAGAAATTCGAGCAGTACTTC
d_gene: TRBD2
j_gene: TRBJ2-7
v_gene: TRBV28

CDR3aa: CASSFYGEAGYTF
CDR3nt: TGTGCCAGCAGTTTCTACGGGGAGGCTGGCTACACCTTC
d_gene: NA
j_gene: TRBJ1-2
v_gene: TRBV27

CDR3aa: CASSYSTGHGYTF
CDR3nt: TGTGCCAGCAGTTACTCGACAGGTCATGGCTACACCTTC
d_gene: NA
j_gene: TRBJ1-2
v_gene: TRBV6-6

CDR3aa: CSVGSSGNTIYF
CDR3nt: TGCAGCGTTGGCAGCTCTGGAAACACCATATATTTT
d_gene: NA
j_gene: TRBJ1-3
v_gene: TRBV29-1

CDR3aa: CASSHGHASQPQHF
CDR3nt: TGTGCCAGCAGCCACGGACATGCCAGTCAGCCCCAGCATTTT
d_gene: NA
j_gene: TRBJ1-5
v_gene: TRBV7-2

CDR3aa: CASSLSPGGEAFF
CDR3nt: TGTGCCAGCAGCTTATCCCCGGGGGGAGAGGCTTTCTTT
d_gene: NA
j_gene: TRBJ1-1
v_gene: TRBV7-7

CDR3aa: CASSHPGQGARGYGYTF
CDR3nt: TGTGCCAGCAGCCATCCGGGACAGGGGGCCAGAGGCTATGGCTACACCTTC
d_gene: TRBD1
j_gene: TRBJ1-2
v_gene: TRBV5-4

CDR3aa: CASSLVRGGTGELFF
CDR3nt: TGTGCCAGCAGCTTAGTCAGGGGCGGCACCGGGGAGCTGTTTTTT
d_gene: NA
j_gene: TRBJ2-2
v_gene: TRBV11-2

CDR3aa: CATKGGGSITEAFF
CDR3nt: TGTGCAACGAAAGGGGGAGGGTCTATCACTGAAGCTTTCTTT
d_gene: NA
j_gene: TRBJ1-1
v_gene: TRBV30

CDR3aa: CASSKLGSNYGYTF
CDR3nt: TGTGCCAGCAGCAAATTGGGCAGCAACTATGGCTACACCTTC
d_gene: NA
j_gene: TRBJ1-2
v_gene: TRBV21-1

CDR3aa: CATSKGTSGFSYNEQFF
CDR3nt: TGTGCCACCAGCAAAGGGACTAGCGGCTTCTCCTACAATGAGCAGTTCTTC
d_gene: TRBD2
j_gene: TRBJ2-1
v_gene: TRBV15

CDR3aa: CASSPLGGGTGELFF
CDR3nt: TGTGCCAGCAGCCCCTTGGGAGGAGGAACCGGGGAGCTGTTTTTT
d_gene: NA
j_gene: TRBJ2-2
v_gene: TRBV7-6

CDR3aa: CASSGQGRTEAFF
CDR3nt: TGTGCCAGTAGCGGACAGGGGAGGACTGAAGCTTTCTTT
d_gene: TRBD1
j_gene: TRBJ1-1
v_gene: TRBV19

CDR3aa: CASSYLAREQFF
CDR3nt: TGTGCCAGCAGTTATCTAGCGAGAGAGCAGTTCTTC
d_gene: NA
j_gene: TRBJ2-1
v_gene: TRBV2

CDR3aa: CASSHSSQGGVFRMNTEAFF
CDR3nt: TGTGCCAGCAGCCATTCGTCCCAAGGGGGGGTATTTCGTATGAACACTGAAGCTTTCTTT
d_gene: NA
j_gene: TRBJ1-1
v_gene: TRBV4-2

CDR3aa: CASSQASGAKPLSYNEQFF
CDR3nt: TGCGCCAGCAGCCAAGCCAGCGGGGCCAAACCACTCTCCTACAATGAGCAGTTCTTC
d_gene: TRBD2
j_gene: TRBJ2-1
v_gene: TRBV4-1

CDR3aa: CSVGPIFGRLF
CDR3nt: TGCAGCGTTGGGCCCATATTCGGCAGGCTTTTT
d_gene: NA
j_gene: TRBJ1-4
v_gene: TRBV29-1

CDR3aa: CASSLLGGPLQETQYF
CDR3nt: TGTGCCAGCAGCTTATTGGGGGGACCCCTCCAAGAGACCCAGTACTTC
d_gene: NA
j_gene: TRBJ2-5
v_gene: TRBV7-2

CDR3aa: CASSLSEGNTIYF
CDR3nt: TGTGCCAGCAGCTTATCCGAGGGAAACACCATATATTTT
d_gene: NA
j_gene: TRBJ1-3
v_gene: TRBV11-2

CDR3aa: CASSSAGGNTEAFF
CDR3nt: TGTGCCAGCAGCTCTGCAGGGGGAAACACTGAAGCTTTCTTT
d_gene: TRBD1
j_gene: TRBJ1-1
v_gene: TRBV7-9

CDR3aa: CATSGGPSSSYEQYF
CDR3nt: TGTGCCACCAGCGGGGGCCCCTCAAGCTCCTACGAGCAGTACTTC
d_gene: NA
j_gene: TRBJ2-7
v_gene: TRBV15

CDR3aa: CASSFNRDSNYGYTF
CDR3nt: TGTGCCAGCAGCTTTAACAGGGATTCTAACTATGGCTACACCTTC
d_gene: NA
j_gene: TRBJ1-2
v_gene: TRBV5-4

CDR3aa: CASSPASRGELFF
CDR3nt: TGTGCCAGCTCACCAGCTAGTCGCGGGGAGCTGTTTTTT
d_gene: NA
j_gene: TRBJ2-2
v_gene: TRBV18

CDR3aa: CASSLGGRANTIYF
CDR3nt: TGTGCCAGCAGCTTAGGTGGGCGCGCAAACACCATATATTTT
d_gene: NA
j_gene: TRBJ1-3
v_gene: TRBV7-6

CDR3aa: CASSPDGSYGYTF
CDR3nt: TGTGCCAGCAGCCCTGACGGGTCCTATGGCTACACCTTC
d_gene: NA
j_gene: TRBJ1-2
v_gene: TRBV6-1

CDR3aa: CASSKTSGSFTGELFF
CDR3nt: TGTGCCAGTAGTAAGACTAGCGGGAGTTTCACCGGGGAGCTGTTTTTT
d_gene: TRBD2
j_gene: TRBJ2-2
v_gene: TRBV19

CDR3aa: CASSLDDGTGYLGNTIYF
CDR3nt: TGCGCCAGCAGCTTGGATGACGGGACAGGGTACCTTGGAAACACCATATATTTT
d_gene: TRBD1
j_gene: TRBJ1-3
v_gene: TRBV5-1

CDR3aa: CASSPLAEAGAGANVLTF
CDR3nt: TGTGCCAGCAGCCCGTTAGCGGAGGCCGGGGCTGGGGCCAACGTCCTGACTTTC
d_gene: NA
j_gene: TRBJ2-6
v_gene: TRBV9

CDR3aa: CASSRTRPNGYTF
CDR3nt: TGTGCCAGCAGCCGGACACGACCCAATGGCTACACCTTC
d_gene: NA
j_gene: TRBJ1-2
v_gene: TRBV11-2

CDR3aa: CASSLAGLPNQPQHF
CDR3nt: TGTGCCAGCAGCTTAGCCGGGTTACCAAATCAGCCCCAGCATTTT
d_gene: NA
j_gene: TRBJ1-5
v_gene: TRBV7-6

CDR3aa: CASSPLTVGETQYF
CDR3nt: TGTGCCAGCAGTCCCTTGACAGTAGGGGAGACCCAGTACTTC
d_gene: NA
j_gene: TRBJ2-5
v_gene: TRBV28

CDR3aa: CAISTELAGSDTQYF
CDR3nt: TGTGCCATCAGTACTGAACTAGCGGGGTCAGATACGCAGTATTTT
d_gene: TRBD2
j_gene: TRBJ2-3
v_gene: TRBV10-3

CDR3aa: CASSYSRIYEQYF
CDR3nt: TGTGCCAGCAGTTACTCCAGGATATACGAGCAGTACTTC
d_gene: NA
j_gene: TRBJ2-7
v_gene: TRBV6-8

CDR3aa: CASSYAPGGMNTEAFF
CDR3nt: TGTGCCAGCAGTTACGCCCCGGGGGGCATGAACACTGAAGCTTTCTTT
d_gene: NA
j_gene: TRBJ1-1
v_gene: TRBV6-6

CDR3aa: CASSQRTGYYTEAFF
CDR3nt: TGTGCCAGCAGCCAACGGACAGGTTACTACACTGAAGCTTTCTTT
d_gene: TRBD1
j_gene: TRBJ1-1
v_gene: TRBV14

CDR3aa: CAWNSRNRLSGNTIYF
CDR3nt: TGTGCCTGGAATAGTAGGAATAGACTCTCTGGAAACACCATATATTTT
d_gene: NA
j_gene: TRBJ1-3
v_gene: TRBV30

CDR3aa: CASSFRTSGRAGTYEQYF
CDR3nt: TGTGCCAGCAGCTTCCGGACTAGCGGGAGGGCCGGAACCTACGAGCAGTACTTC
d_gene: TRBD2
j_gene: TRBJ2-7
v_gene: TRBV5-4

CDR3aa: CASSQESQRTDTQYF
CDR3nt: TGCGCCAGCAGCCAAGAGAGTCAGCGAACAGATACGCAGTATTTT
d_gene: NA
j_gene: TRBJ2-3
v_gene: TRBV4-1